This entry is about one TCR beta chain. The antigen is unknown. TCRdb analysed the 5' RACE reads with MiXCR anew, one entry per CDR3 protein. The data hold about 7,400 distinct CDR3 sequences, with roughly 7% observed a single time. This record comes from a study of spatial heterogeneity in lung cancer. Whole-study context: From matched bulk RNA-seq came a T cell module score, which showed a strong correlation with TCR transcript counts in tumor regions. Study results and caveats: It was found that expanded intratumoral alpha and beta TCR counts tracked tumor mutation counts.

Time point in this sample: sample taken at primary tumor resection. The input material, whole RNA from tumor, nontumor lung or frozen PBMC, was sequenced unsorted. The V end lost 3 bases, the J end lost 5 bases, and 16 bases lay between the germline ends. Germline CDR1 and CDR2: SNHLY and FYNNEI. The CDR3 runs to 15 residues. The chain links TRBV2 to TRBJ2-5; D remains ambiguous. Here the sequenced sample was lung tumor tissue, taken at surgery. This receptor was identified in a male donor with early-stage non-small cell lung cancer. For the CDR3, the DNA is TGTGCCAGCAGTGATGGATTCGGTTTTGGGGAGACCCAGTACTTC. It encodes CASSDGFGFGETQYF.